This TCR beta chain was documented in a study of cytomegalovirus exposure and HLA in healthy donors. General study results and limits: Analysis was carried out at a later point, and it linked a missense DCLRE1C variant to TCR beta V- and J-gene trimming. Sequencing likely caused a cluster of highly shared sequence variants.

Both 60 Vbeta primers and 13 Jbeta primers went into the PCR. Clones were sequenced by immunoSEQ multiplex PCR, and TCRdb holds only the in-frame ones, with some missing. The data contain 150,000 to 200,000 clones, around three quarters of them singletons. As for this clone: Antigen specificity is unknown.

CDR1 SGHRS and CDR2 YFSETQ come from the germline V gene. The ends were cut back, 0 bases at V and 7 bases at J, with 14 bases in the middle. This CDR3 spans 14 amino acids. This receptor was taken from a man between 45 and 60 years old in good health and CMV-seropositive. The rearrangement uses TRBV5-1 and TRBJ2-7, with D perhaps TRBD2 (5 bases). Sequencing used PBMCs. The CDR3 region is CASSLGSGAEEQYF. The CDR3 region has the DNA TGCGCCAGCAGCTTGGGCTCCGGAGCGGAGGAGCAGTACTTC.